The 24 T cell receptor beta chains listed next were all sequenced from one sample in a study of regulatory T cells in long-lasting Graves disease (dated by TCRdb to about 2021). Libraries were prepared through multiplex PCR. The listed sequencing device is Illumina HiSeq 4000. iRepertoire HTBI primers and Arm-PCR amplification of CDR3 regions were used to construct TCR beta libraries. Using fastp trimming at Q25 and MiXCR clonotype assembly, TCRdb reanalyzed the public sequencing data and kept in-frame beta chains. Entries that share a CDR3 protein sequence are merged under the most common genes and DNA. The sample has a few hundred thousand distinct CDR3 sequences on record, 18% of them singletons. Of the sample, about 15% falls within the top ten clones. This specimen's time point label, per the study, means: newly diagnosed GD, antithyroid drugs for less than 3 months. For both TCR sequencing and RNA sequencing, RNA was extracted from PBMCs using TRIzol.

This same sample was also taken into another study, of T cells in Graves' hyperthyroidism and ophthalmopathy.

Material: peripheral blood mononuclear cells (PBMCs), obtained at new diagnosis, from a patient treated with antithyroid drugs. The receptors derive from a woman in her twenties or thirties with Graves disease. Donor details come from another sample of the same person, matched by shared clones.

This clonotype has at least ten counts. The chain uses TRBV11-2 and TRBJ2-3; TRBD2 agrees at 10 bases. CDR1 is SGHAT, CDR2 FQNNGV, per germline. Germline trimming cut 5 bases from V and 3 bases from J; bases unmatched to any gene: 8. The CDR3 covers 16 residues. For the CDR3, the DNA is TGTGCCAGCAGCACGGAGCGGGGGGGCGGAACAGATACGCAGTATTTT. Its protein product is CASSTERGGGTDTQYF.

This clonotype was found many times. The rearrangement uses TRBV20-1 and TRBJ1-2; tentatively, D is TRBD1 (6 bases). V lost 0 bases, J lost 8 bases, and 19 bases lay in between. CDR1 is DFQATT, CDR2 SNEGSKA, per germline (reference sequence). The CDR3 is 15 amino acids. CDR3 bases: TGCAGTGCTAGAGACCGGGACTGGGGGGCCGAGGGCTACACCTTC. Translation: CSARDRDWGAEGYTF.

Ten or more counts support this clonotype. V gene TRBV11-2 combines with J gene TRBJ2-3, with 9 bases matching TRBD2. J lost 6 bases, V lost 2 bases, and 6 bases had no gene match. This CDR3 spans 15 amino acids. In germline, CDR1 is SGHAT, CDR2 FQNNGV. CDR3 residues: CASSLIGGGDDTQYF. CDR3 sequence (DNA): TGTGCCAGCAGCTTAATTGGCGGGGGGGACGATACGCAGTATTTT.

The sample holds many counts of this clonotype. The chain couples TRBV13 to TRBJ2-7; D unresolved. The germline gives CDR1 PRHDT, CDR2 FYEKMQ (reference sequence). CDR3 length: 12 amino acids. Trimming removed 5 bases at V and 5 bases at J, with 10 bases between. The DNA of the CDR3 is TGTGCCAGCAGCCCCGGACGACACGAGCAGTACTTC. As protein: CASSPGRHEQYF.

This clonotype was counted ten times or more. The V and J genes are TRBV4-1 and TRBJ1-1, with D maybe TRBD1 (6 bases). The V end lost 4 bases, the J end lost 10 bases, and 16 bases lay between the germline ends. CDR3 length: 13 amino acids. The germline V gene encodes CDR1 MGHRA and CDR2 YSYEKL. In nucleotides, the CDR3 is TGCGCCAGCAGCCGCCTGCTGGACAGCGGAGCTTTCTTT. Translating gives CASSRLLDSGAFF.

As concerns this clonotype: A much larger clone differs from this one at a single base, so this may be a read error. It is likely a read error, because the conserved phenylalanine at the end of the CDR3 is missing. The chain is built from TRBV3-1 and TRBJ2-6; D possibly corresponds to TRBD1 (6 bases). This CDR3 has 16 residues. Trimming removed 4 bases at V and 0 bases at J, with 10 bases between. CDR1 LGHDT and CDR2 YNNKEL come from the germline V gene (reference sequence). The CDR3 loop reads CASSPGDASGANVLTL. The CDR3 DNA is TGTGCCAGCAGCCCAGGGGACGCCTCTGGGGCCAACGTCCTGACTCTC.

Regarding this clonotype: At one boundary the junction diverges from the germline segment, which might be a read error. This chain joins TRBV12-3 or TRBV12-4 and TRBJ2-5, with 7 bases fitting TRBD1. The CDR3 covers 14 residues. This chain's CDR3 is CASSPGQIQETQHF. In DNA, the CDR3 is TGTGCCAGCAGTCCGGGACAGATACAAGAGACCCAGCACTTC.

J is TRBJ2-1 and V is TRBV6-1; TRBD1 might be the D (6 bases). V lost 10 bases and J lost 7, with 23 bases in between. This CDR3 is 15 amino acids long. CDR1 and CDR2 from the germline V gene are MNHNS and SASEGT. In DNA, the CDR3 is TGTGCCACACAGCAGAGGGGGAATTCAGGGAATGAGCAGTTCTTC. Translated, it gives CATQQRGNSGNEQFF.

In its sample, this clonotype was seen many times. This chain connects TRBV29-1 to TRBJ1-6; 9 nucleotides align to TRBD1. The CDR3 contains 15 residues. Looked up from germline, CDR1 is SQVTM and CDR2 is ANQGSEA. V was clipped by 6 bases and J by 8 bases; unmatched bases: 11. CDR3 bases: TGCAGCGTGCGAAGTGGGACAGGGCTAGATTCACCCCTCCACTTT. It translates to CSVRSGTGLDSPLHF.

This clonotype occurred many times. The chain links TRBV2 to TRBJ2-5, with 12 positions matching TRBD2. Looked up from germline, CDR1 is SNHLY and CDR2 is FYNNEI. CDR3 length: 14 residues. V lost 8 bases to trimming and J lost 4 bases; unmatched junction nucleotides: 5. The CDR3 reads CASATSGGRETQYF. CDR3 in DNA: TGTGCCAGCGCGACTAGCGGGGGCCGAGAGACCCAGTACTTC.

This clonotype came up many times. The genes are TRBV28 and TRBJ2-6; D ambiguous. The CDR3 covers 15 residues. Germline values: CDR1 MDHEN, CDR2 SYDVKM. Trimming shortened V by 5 bases and J by 2 bases, and 10 bases separated the two germline ends. The CDR3 bases are TGTGCCAGCAGTGGGTTCGGCACTGGGGCCAACGTCCTGACTTTC. It encodes CASSGFGTGANVLTF.

This clonotype was picked up many times. The chain employs TRBV6-1 and TRBJ1-1, with unresolved D. Germline V gene lookup returns CDR1 MNHNS and CDR2 SASEGT. CDR3 size: 12 residues. V was cut by 6 bases and J by 1 base, with 6 bases left in between. The CDR3 DNA reads as TGTGCCAGCAGGACACAGAACACTGAAGCTTTCTTT. This gives the protein CASRTQNTEAFF.

The chain is built from TRBV19 and TRBJ2-3; D might be TRBD1 or TRBD2, each matching 5 bases. This CDR3 spans 14 amino acids. Germline CDR1 is LNHDA and CDR2 is SQIVND (reference sequence). V gave up 2 bases and J gave up 6 bases, with 12 bases separating them. CDR3 nucleotides: TGTGCCAGTAGTATACGGGGCCTAAGGGATACGCAGTATTTT. It specifies CASSIRGLRDTQYF.

This clonotype was seen many times. The chain employs TRBV6-1 and TRBJ1-2; 7 nucleotides align to TRBD1. With V trimmed by 7 bases and J by 4 bases, 6 bases remained unmatched. The germline CDR1 and CDR2 sequences are MNHNS and SASEGT. The CDR3 is 13 amino acids. The CDR3 region has the DNA TGTGCCAGCACTAGACAGGGCGGCTATGGCTACACCTTC. This sequence encodes CASTRQGGYGYTF.

The sample holds many counts of this clonotype. The rearrangement links TRBV2 to TRBJ1-5; D remains unclear. The CDR3 has 17 amino acids. Germline V gene data show CDR1 as SNHLY and CDR2 as FYNNEI. V was clipped by 3 bases and J by 2 bases, with 17 bases between them. Here the CDR3 reads CASSDRQAFNGNQPQHF. CDR3 DNA: TGTGCCAGCAGTGATAGGCAGGCCTTTAATGGCAATCAGCCCCAGCATTTT.

This clonotype has ten or more counts. CDR3 sequence: CASSFLRGGNSPLHF. DNA for the CDR3: TGTGCCAGCAGCTTTCTCCGGGGGGGGAATTCACCCCTCCACTTT. This rearrangement joins TRBV7-9 to TRBJ1-6, with D possibly being TRBD1 (5 bases). Trimming pared 3 bases from V and 7 bases from J, leaving 13 bases between. CDR1 is SEHNR and CDR2 is FQNEAQ in the germline V gene (reference sequence). CDR3 length: 15 residues.

In this sample, this clonotype turned up many times. This rearrangement joins TRBV4-1 to TRBJ2-1; D perhaps matches TRBD1 (6 bases). Trimming pared 0 bases from V and 2 bases from J, leaving 14 bases between. Germline CDR1 reads MGHRA; CDR2 reads YSYEKL. The CDR3 covers 17 residues. CDR3 region: CASSQEGGRGAYNEQFF. In nucleotides, the CDR3 is TGCGCCAGCAGCCAAGAAGGCGGCAGGGGTGCCTACAATGAGCAGTTCTTC.

There are many counts of this clonotype. This sequence joins TRBV12-3 or TRBV12-4 and TRBJ1-2, with 9 bases aligning to TRBD1. The CDR3 is made up of 13 amino acids. Germline trimming cut 7 bases from V and 8 bases from J; bases unmatched to any gene: 8. CDR3 sequence reads: CASTWDRDRGYTF. In DNA form, the CDR3 reads TGTGCCAGCACATGGGACAGGGACAGGGGCTACACCTTC.

This clonotype has at least ten counts. The CDR3, as DNA: TGCAGTGCTTCCCTCGAACCCTCGGCACCCCTCCACTTT. Translated: CSASLEPSAPLHF. The genes are TRBV20-1 and TRBJ1-6; no reliable D call. The CDR3 runs to 13 residues. The V end was cut by 5 bases, the J end by 11 bases, with 16 bases between. Germline V gives CDR1 DFQATT, CDR2 SNEGSKA (reference sequence).

This clonotype came up many times. V gene TRBV9 combines with J gene TRBJ2-1; D ambiguous. In germline, CDR1 is SGDLS, CDR2 YYNGEE. Between the trimmed V and J ends, which lost 3 bases and 4 bases, there was a span of 11 bases. This CDR3 region has 14 residues. The CDR3 loop reads CASSGDVGYNEQFF. The CDR3 DNA reads TGTGCCAGCAGCGGTGACGTTGGGTACAATGAGCAGTTCTTC.

This clonotype was seen at least ten times. V gene TRBV29-1 combines with J gene TRBJ2-1; TRBD2 aligns across 13 bases. V trimming: 7 bases; J trimming: 8 bases; junction bases outside the gene matches: 8. The CDR3 has 14 amino acids. Germline CDR1 SQVTM, CDR2 ANQGSEA. This CDR3 reads CSASGLAGVDEQFF. The CDR3 DNA follows: TGCAGCGCTTCCGGACTAGCGGGGGTAGATGAGCAGTTCTTC.

This clonotype was counted ten times or more. The chain combines TRBV29-1 with TRBJ2-1; the match to TRBD1 covers 8 bases. CDR1 is SQVTM and CDR2 is ANQGSEA in the germline V gene. The CDR3 consists of 13 residues. Germline trimming cut 8 bases from V and 9 bases from J; bases unmatched to any gene: 12. The CDR3 spells CSLGTGGWGEQFF. The CDR3 DNA reads TGCAGCCTAGGAACAGGGGGGTGGGGTGAGCAGTTCTTC.

This clonotype was seen many times. The V call is TRBV6-1, the J call TRBJ1-2; no clear D gene. The CDR3 spans 12 residues. Germline V gene lookup returns CDR1 MNHNS and CDR2 SASEGT. V was trimmed by 8 bases and J by 8 bases, leaving 15 bases between them. The CDR3 region is CASGRRTRGYTF. In DNA, the CDR3 is TGTGCCAGCGGTCGGCGGACGCGGGGCTACACCTTC.

As for this clonotype: A far more abundant clone sits one base away, making this likely a read error. The genes are TRBV7-6 and TRBJ1-1; 10 bases agree with TRBD1. Germline V gene sequence: CDR1 SGHVS, CDR2 FNYEAQ. The length of the CDR3 is 20 residues. The V and J ends lost 4 bases and 3 bases, in that order; junction bases with no gene match: 20. CDR3 sequence: CASSYRPPGQGFVSDTEAFF. CDR3 sequence (DNA): TGTGCCAGCAGCTACCGACCGCCGGGACAGGGGTTTGTGTCGGACACTGAAGCTTTCTTT.